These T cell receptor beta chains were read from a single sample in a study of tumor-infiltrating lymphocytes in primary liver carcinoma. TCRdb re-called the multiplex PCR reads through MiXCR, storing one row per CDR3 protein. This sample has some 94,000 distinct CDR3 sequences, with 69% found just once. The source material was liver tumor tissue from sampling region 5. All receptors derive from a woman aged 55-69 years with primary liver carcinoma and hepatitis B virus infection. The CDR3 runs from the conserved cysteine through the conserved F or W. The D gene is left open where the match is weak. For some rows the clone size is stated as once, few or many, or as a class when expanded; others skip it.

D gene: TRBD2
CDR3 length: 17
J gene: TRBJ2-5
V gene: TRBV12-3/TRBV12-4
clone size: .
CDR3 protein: CASSPGLAGGVGETLYF
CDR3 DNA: TGTGCCAGTAGCCCGGGACTAGCGGGAGGAGTGGGAGAGACCCTGTACTTC

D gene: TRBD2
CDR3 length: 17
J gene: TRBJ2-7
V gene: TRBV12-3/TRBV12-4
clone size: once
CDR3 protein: CANSAPGTRDPSYEQYF
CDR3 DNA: TGTGCTAACAGTGCCCCCGGGACTAGAGATCCCTCCTACGAGCAGTACTTC

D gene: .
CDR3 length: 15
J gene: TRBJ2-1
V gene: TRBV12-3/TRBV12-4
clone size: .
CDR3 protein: CASSLRLELVDGQFF
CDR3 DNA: TGTGCCAGCAGTTTAAGGCTGGAGCTAGTGGATGGGCAGTTCTTC

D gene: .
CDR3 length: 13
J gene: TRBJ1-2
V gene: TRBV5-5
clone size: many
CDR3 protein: CASSLERNYGYTF
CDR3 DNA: TGTGCCAGCAGCTTGGAACGGAACTATGGCTACACCTTC

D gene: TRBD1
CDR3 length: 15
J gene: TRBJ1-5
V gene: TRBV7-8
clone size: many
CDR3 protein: CASSSGTGDWQPQHF
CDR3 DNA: TGTGCCAGCAGCTCAGGGACAGGGGACTGGCAGCCCCAGCATTTT

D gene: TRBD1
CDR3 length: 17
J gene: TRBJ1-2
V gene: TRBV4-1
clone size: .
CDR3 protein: CASSRTPGQELYYGYTF
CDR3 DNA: TGCGCCAGCAGTCGAACACCCGGACAGGAACTGTACTATGGCTACACCTTC

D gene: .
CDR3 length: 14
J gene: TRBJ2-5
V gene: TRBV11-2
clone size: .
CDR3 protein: CASNTTGGIETQYF
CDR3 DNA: TGTGCCAGCAACACCACCGGCGGGATAGAGACCCAGTACTTC

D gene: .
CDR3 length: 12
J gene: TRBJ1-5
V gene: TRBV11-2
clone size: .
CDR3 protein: CASSSQRGPQHF
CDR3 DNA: TGTGCCAGCAGCTCCCAGCGTGGGCCCCAGCATTTT

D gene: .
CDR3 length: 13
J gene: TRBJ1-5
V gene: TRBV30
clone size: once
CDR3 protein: CARTADSNQPQHF
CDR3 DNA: TGTGCCCGGACTGCTGACAGCAATCAGCCCCAGCATTTT

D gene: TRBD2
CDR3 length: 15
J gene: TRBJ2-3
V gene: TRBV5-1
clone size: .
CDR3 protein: CASSTTSGRADTQYF
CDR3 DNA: TGCGCCAGCAGCACGACTAGCGGGAGGGCGGATACGCAGTATTTT

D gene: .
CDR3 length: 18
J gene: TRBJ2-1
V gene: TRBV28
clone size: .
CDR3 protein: CASRLWGGQSSSYYEQFF
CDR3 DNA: TGTGCCAGCCGACTCTGGGGGGGACAGTCTAGCTCCTACTATGAGCAGTTCTTC

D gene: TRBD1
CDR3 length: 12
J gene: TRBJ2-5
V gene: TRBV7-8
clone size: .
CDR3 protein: CASIIGTESQYF
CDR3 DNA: TGTGCCAGCATCATAGGGACAGAGTCCCAGTACTTC

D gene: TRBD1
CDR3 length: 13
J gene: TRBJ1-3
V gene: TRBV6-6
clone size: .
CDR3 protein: CASSGETGKNIHF
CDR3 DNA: TGTGCCAGCAGCGGAGAGACAGGGAAAAACATACATTTT

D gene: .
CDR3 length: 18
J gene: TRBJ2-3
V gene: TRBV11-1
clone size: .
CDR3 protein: CASSSWTGFGSTTDTQYF
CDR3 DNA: TGTGCCAGCAGCTCATGGACCGGGTTCGGCTCTACCACAGATACGCAGTATTTT

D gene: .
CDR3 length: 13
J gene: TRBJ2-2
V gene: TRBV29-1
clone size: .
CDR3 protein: CSVMGHSGGELYF
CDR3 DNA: TGCAGCGTCATGGGGCACTCGGGCGGGGAGCTGTACTTT

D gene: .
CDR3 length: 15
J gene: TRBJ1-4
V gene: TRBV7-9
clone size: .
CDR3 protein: CASSLATGPNENLFF
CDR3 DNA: TGTGCCAGCAGCTTAGCCACAGGGCCGAATGAAAATCTGTTTTTT

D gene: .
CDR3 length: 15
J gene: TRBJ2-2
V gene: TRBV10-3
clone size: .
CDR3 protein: CAIRGAETNTRELFF
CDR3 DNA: TGTGCCATCAGGGGAGCGGAAACGAACACCAGGGAGCTGTTTTTC

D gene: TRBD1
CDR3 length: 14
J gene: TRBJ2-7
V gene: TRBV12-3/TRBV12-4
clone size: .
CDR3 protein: CASSIGTGGYKQYF
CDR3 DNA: TGTGCCAGCAGTATTGGGACAGGGGGCTACAAGCAGTACTTC

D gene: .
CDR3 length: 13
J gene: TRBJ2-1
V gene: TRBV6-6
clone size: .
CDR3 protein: CASRETPGDEQFF
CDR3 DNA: TGTGCCAGCCGGGAAACGCCAGGCGATGAACAGTTCTTC

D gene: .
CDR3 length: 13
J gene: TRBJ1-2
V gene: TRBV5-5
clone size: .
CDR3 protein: CVSSKGVGYNYTF
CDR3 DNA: TGTGTCAGCAGTAAGGGGGTCGGCTATAACTACACCTTC

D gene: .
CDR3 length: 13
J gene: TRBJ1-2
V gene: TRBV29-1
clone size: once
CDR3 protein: CSVEAGRLHGYTF
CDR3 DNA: TGCAGCGTTGAGGCTGGGCGCTTGCATGGCTACACCTTC

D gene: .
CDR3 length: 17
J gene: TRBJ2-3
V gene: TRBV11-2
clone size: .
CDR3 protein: CASSLAMGRRSTVTQYF
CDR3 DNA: TGTGCCAGCAGCTTAGCAATGGGGAGAAGGAGCACAGTTACCCAGTACTTT

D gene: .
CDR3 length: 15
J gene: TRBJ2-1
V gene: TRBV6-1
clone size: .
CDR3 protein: CASESGFPSRNEQFF
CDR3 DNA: TGTGCCAGCGAATCTGGGTTTCCCTCCCGCAATGAGCAGTTCTTC

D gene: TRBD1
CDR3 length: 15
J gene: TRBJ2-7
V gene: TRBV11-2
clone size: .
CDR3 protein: CTSSLTGQPSYEQYF
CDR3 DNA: TGTACCAGCAGCTTAACGGGACAGCCCTCCTACGAACAGTACTTC

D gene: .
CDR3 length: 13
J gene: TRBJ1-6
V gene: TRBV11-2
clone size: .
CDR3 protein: CASRGGCNSPFHF
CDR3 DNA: TGTGCCAGCCGCGGGGGGTGTAATTCACCCTTCCACTTT

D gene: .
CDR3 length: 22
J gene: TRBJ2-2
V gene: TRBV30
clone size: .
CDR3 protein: CARSVKGIPGRPPRANTGGLFF
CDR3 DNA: TGTGCTCGGAGTGTAAAAGGGATCCCGGGACGTCCCCCTAGGGCGAACACCGGGGGGCTGTTTTTT

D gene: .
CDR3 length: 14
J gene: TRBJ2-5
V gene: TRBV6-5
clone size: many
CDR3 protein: CASSYAGLQETQYF
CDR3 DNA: TGTGCCAGCAGTTACGCTGGCCTCCAGGAGACCCAGTACTTC

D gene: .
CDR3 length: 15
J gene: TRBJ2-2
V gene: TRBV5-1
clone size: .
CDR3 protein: CASSLRFQNIGELFF
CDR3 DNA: TGCGCCAGCAGCTTGCGTTTCCAGAACATCGGGGAGCTGTTTTTT

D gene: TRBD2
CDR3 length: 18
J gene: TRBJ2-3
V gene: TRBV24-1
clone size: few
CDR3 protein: CATSDIGTSGRPTDTQYF
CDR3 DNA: TGTGCCACCAGTGATATCGGGACTAGCGGGAGGCCCACAGATACGCAGTATTTT

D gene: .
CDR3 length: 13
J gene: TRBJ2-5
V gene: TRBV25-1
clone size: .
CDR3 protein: CASSAQGGKTQYF
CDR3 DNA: TGTGCCAGCAGTGCCCAGGGGGGGAAGACCCAGTACTTC

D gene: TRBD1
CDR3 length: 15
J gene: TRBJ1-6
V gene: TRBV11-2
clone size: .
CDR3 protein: CASNYRDREWPPLHF
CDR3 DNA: TGTGCTAGCAACTACAGGGACAGGGAATGGCCACCCCTCCACTTT